These T cell receptor beta chains were read from a single sample in a study of T cell responses to AZD1222 COVID-19 vaccine. The data were produced by immunoSEQ multiplex PCR, yet TCRdb's version contains in-frame clones alone and is incomplete. In the table there are 150,000 to 200,000 clones, more than 90% of which are singletons. Source: peripheral blood, taken 28 days after the second dose of the MenACWY control vaccine. Receptors originate from an adult who received the MenACWY meningococcal vaccine as a control. Both conserved end residues are part of each CDR3. Fields, in order: J gene, V gene, CDR3 protein.

TRBJ2-7 TRBV6-5 CASRRSGRDSYEQYF
TRBJ1-2 TRBV19 CASSIQSGGHYGYTF
TRBJ2-7 TRBV3-1/TRBV3-2 CASSQPLSSGAYEQYF
TRBJ1-1 TRBV6-5 CASSYTVNTEAFF
TRBJ2-7 TRBV19 CASSGPGLGYEQYF
TRBJ1-2 TRBV27 CASSFSDRFVGYTF
TRBJ1-1 TRBV2 CASTAWRNTEAFF
TRBJ2-2 TRBV25-1 CASSEPGTVGTGELFF
TRBJ1-1 TRBV21-1 CASSAHRSNTEAFF
TRBJ1-2 TRBV6-5 CASSYRGRNYGYTF
TRBJ1-1 TRBV9 CASSTGGDTEAFF
TRBJ2-1 TRBV4-2 CASSQLNTILAGNNEQFF
TRBJ1-2 TRBV29-1 CSAGSREGYGYTF
TRBJ1-6 TRBV28 CASSIYRLDYNSPLHF
TRBJ2-5 TRBV5-8 CASSSYPSQETQYF
TRBJ2-4 TRBV7-2 CASSWEGLAGGLAKNIQYF
TRBJ2-3 TRBV5-1 CASSLEVARSTDTQYF
TRBJ1-5 TRBV15 CATSRDAGGNQPQHF
TRBJ1-5 TRBV15 CATSTGNQPQHF
TRBJ2-2 TRBV19 CASSIDRAAWSTGELFF
TRBJ2-7 TRBV11-2 CASSLGQGKPQYF
TRBJ2-1 TRBV5-1 CASSSTSGNVNEQFF
TRBJ2-1 TRBV2 CASSATSGSSYNEQFF
TRBJ2-7 TRBV5-1 CASSWRQAYEQYF
TRBJ2-1 TRBV3-1/TRBV3-2 CASSEGHNNNEQFF
TRBJ2-2 TRBV12-3/TRBV12-4 CASSLKGTGELFF
TRBJ1-4 TRBV6-5 CASSYLRETRIEKLFF
TRBJ1-1 TRBV3-1/TRBV3-2 CASSQSVRMSTEAFF
TRBJ2-3 TRBV10-1 CASSLTSGGDTQYF
TRBJ2-7 TRBV7-9 CASSKGTASYEQYF
TRBJ2-1 TRBV7-9 CASSGGGDRDYNEQFF
TRBJ1-2 TRBV5-1 CASSHQNTGANGYTF
TRBJ2-2 TRBV18 CATSPGVNTGELFF
TRBJ1-2 TRBV2 CASRGPGGQGVGYTF
TRBJ2-3 TRBV6-5 CASGLAGGLDTQYF
TRBJ1-4 TRBV5-1 CASSFGGEKLFF
TRBJ1-4 TRBV4-3 CASSPRTGWEKLFF
TRBJ1-1 TRBV28 CASRPRTGKAFF
TRBJ2-7 TRBV11-3 CASSFEYEQYF
TRBJ2-6 TRBV5-6 CASSEGTGGANVLTF
TRBJ1-3 TRBV2 CASGLGLGNTIYF
TRBJ2-3 TRBV6-5 CASYRAGTDTQYF
TRBJ1-5 TRBV27 CASSTYTKQPQHF
TRBJ2-7 TRBV4-3 CASSPGRDHTSGREEQYF
TRBJ2-1 TRBV7-3 CASSLRTSGFNEQFF
TRBJ1-2 TRBV6-1 CASSEAGTGGSIYGYTF